The source of this T cell receptor beta chain is a study of blood T cells in healthy people across ages. A note on this clonotype: What it binds is unknown.

Study findings and constraints: Naive CD4+ cells and diversity were both higher in long-lived donors than in aged donors.

Alongside a J-beta primer mix, a sample-barcoded 5' primer served in a second PCR lasting about 7 to 12 cycles. TCRdb re-called the 5' RACE reads with MiXCR, one entry per CDR3 protein. The sample includes under 950,000 distinct CDR3 sequences, about 20% seen only once; the top ten take around 22%. The sample comprised blood. The clonotype was recovered from a man between 65 and 85 years old in good health.

CDR3 amino acids: CASSSTALPEGQDSNQPQHF. DNA of the CDR3: TGTGCCAGCAGCTCAACCGCCCTGCCCGAGGGGCAAGATAGCAATCAGCCCCAGCATTTT. This chain connects TRBV21-1 to TRBJ1-5; TRBD1 is taken as the D call from the table, unchecked against the DNA. TRBV21-1 is tagged as a pseudogene. The CDR3 runs 20 residues.